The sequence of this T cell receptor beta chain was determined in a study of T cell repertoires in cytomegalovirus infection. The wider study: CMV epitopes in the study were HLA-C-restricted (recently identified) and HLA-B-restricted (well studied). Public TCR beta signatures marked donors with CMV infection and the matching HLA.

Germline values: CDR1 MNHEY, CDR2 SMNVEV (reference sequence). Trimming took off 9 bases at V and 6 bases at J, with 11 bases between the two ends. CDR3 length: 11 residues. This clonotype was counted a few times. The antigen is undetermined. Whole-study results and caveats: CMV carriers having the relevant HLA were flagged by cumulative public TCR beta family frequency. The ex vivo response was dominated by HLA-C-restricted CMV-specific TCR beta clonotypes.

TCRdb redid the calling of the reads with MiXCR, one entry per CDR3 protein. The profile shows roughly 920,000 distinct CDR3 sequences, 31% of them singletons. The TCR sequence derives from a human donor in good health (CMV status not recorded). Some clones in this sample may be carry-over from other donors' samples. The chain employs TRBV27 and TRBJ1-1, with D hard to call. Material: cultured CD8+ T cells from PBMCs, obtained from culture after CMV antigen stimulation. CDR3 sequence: CASRATAEAFF. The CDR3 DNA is TGTGCCAGTCGAGCAACCGCTGAAGCTTTCTTT.